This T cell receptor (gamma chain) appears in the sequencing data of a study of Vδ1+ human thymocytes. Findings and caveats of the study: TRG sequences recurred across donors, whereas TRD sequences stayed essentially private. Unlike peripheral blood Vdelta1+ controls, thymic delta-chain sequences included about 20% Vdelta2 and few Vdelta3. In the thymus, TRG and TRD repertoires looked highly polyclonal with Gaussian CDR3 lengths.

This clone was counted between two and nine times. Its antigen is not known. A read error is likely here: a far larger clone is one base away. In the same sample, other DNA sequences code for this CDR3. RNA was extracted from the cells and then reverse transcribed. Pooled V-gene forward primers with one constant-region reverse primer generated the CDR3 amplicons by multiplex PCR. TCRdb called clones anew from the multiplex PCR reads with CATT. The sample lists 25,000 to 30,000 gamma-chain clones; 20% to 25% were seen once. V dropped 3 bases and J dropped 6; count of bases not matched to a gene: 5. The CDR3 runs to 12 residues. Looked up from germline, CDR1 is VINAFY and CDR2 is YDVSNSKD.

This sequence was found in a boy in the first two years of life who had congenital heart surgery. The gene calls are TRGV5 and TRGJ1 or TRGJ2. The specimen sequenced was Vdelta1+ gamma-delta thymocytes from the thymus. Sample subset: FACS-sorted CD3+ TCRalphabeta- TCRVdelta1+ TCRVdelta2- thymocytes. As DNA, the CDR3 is TGTGCCACCTGGGACCGGCGTTATAAGAAACTCTTT. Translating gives CATWDRRYKKLF.